The clone carrying this T cell receptor (beta chain) was observed many times. Its antigen is not known. Axillary draining lymph nodes of breast cancer patients supplied the node samples. This specimen belongs to a study of breast tumors, draining lymph nodes, adjacent tissues. Study-wide findings and caveats: Compared with lymph nodes, tumors were less diverse; compared with nontumor tissue, more. The lymph node origin of tumor T cells was framed as consistent with a hypothesis, not demonstrated.

CDR1 SGHVS and CDR2 FQNEAQ come from the germline V gene. The CDR3 consists of 15 residues. V was clipped by 6 bases and J by 8 bases; unmatched bases: 8. TCRdb ran MiXCR on the multiplex PCR reads and lists one entry per CDR3 protein. Of 150,000 to 200,000 distinct CDR3 sequences detected, roughly 35% appear once; the ten largest clones hold around 4%. Sequenced: axillary lymph node tissue. This sequence originates from a female donor with breast cancer. Some clones in this sample may be carry-over from other donors' samples. V is TRBV7-8 and J is TRBJ1-4; 11 bases line up with TRBD1. The CDR3 reads CASSLGQGVGEKLFF. CDR3 coding DNA: TGTGCCAGCAGTTTGGGACAGGGGGTAGGGGAAAAACTGTTTTTT.